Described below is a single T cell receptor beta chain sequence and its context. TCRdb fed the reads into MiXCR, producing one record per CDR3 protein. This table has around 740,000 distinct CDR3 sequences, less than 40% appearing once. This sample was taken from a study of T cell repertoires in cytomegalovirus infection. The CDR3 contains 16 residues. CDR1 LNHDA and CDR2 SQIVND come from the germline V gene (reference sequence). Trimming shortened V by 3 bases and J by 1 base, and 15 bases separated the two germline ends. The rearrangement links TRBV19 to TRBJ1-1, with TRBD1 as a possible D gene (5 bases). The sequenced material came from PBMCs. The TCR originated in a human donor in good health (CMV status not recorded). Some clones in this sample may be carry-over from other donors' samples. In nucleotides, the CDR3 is TGTGCCAGTAGTATCGTTTTCGGGGCGCCGAACACTGAAGCTTTCTTT. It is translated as CASSIVFGAPNTEAFF.